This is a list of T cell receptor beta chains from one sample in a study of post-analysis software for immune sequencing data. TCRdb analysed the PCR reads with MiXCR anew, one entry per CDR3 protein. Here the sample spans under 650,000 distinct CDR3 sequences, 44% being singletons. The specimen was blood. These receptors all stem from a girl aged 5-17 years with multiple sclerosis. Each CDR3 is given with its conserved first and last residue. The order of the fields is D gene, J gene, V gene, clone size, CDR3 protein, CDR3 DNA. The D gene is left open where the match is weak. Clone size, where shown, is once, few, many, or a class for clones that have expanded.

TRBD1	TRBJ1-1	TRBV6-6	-	CASSWGTGVGRTEAFF	TGTGCCAGCAGTTGGGGCACAGGGGTGGGGAGGACTGAAGCTTTCTTT
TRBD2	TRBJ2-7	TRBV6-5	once	CASSYFGLAGALDYEQYF	TGTGCCAGCAGTTACTTTGGACTAGCGGGAGCCCTTGACTACGAGCAGTACTTC
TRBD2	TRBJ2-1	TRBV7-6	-	CASSSRLAGGFSCNEQFF	TGTGCCAGCAGCTCTCGACTAGCGGGAGGTTTCTCCTGCAATGAGCAGTTCTTC
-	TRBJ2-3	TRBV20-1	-	CSARDLAGRYTDTQYF	TGCAGTGCTAGAGATCTGGCGGGGCGATACACAGATACGCAGTATTTT
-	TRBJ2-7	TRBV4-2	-	CASSQEQLTPYEQYF	TGTGCCAGCAGCCAGGAGCAGTTGACCCCCTACGAGCAGTACTTC
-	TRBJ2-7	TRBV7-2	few	CASSYSPSAYEQYF	TGTGCCAGCAGCTACTCGCCGTCCGCCTACGAGCAGTACTTC
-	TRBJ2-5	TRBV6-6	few	CASSYSGGPLEETQYF	TGTGCCAGCAGTTACTCCGGGGGGCCTTTAGAAGAGACCCAGTACTTC
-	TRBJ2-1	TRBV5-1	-	CASSLDGSEYNEQFF	TGCGCCAGCAGCTTGGATGGTTCAGAGTACAATGAGCAGTTCTTC
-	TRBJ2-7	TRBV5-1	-	CASSSGPSAYEQYF	TGCGCCAGCAGCTCGGGCCCGTCGGCCTACGAGCAGTACTTC
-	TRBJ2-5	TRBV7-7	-	CASSVQLGGETQYF	TGTGCTAGCAGCGTTCAGCTAGGGGGGGAGACCCAGTACTTC
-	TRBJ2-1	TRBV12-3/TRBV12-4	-	CASSLEGWRNEQFF	TGTGCCAGCAGTTTGGAGGGATGGCGCAATGAGCAGTTCTTC
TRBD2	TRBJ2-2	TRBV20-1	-	CSATPAGVLLNTGELFF	TGCAGTGCTACCCCAGCGGGGGTCCTCCTTAACACCGGGGAGCTGTTTTTT
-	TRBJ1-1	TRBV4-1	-	CASSQPSQGYGDFF	TGCGCCAGCAGCCAGCCATCCCAGGGCTATGGGGATTTCTTT
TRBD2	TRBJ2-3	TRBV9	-	CASSPRLAVADTQYF	TGTGCCAGCAGCCCCCGACTAGCAGTGGCAGATACGCAGTATTTT
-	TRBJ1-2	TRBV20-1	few	CSASPGTHYGYTF	TGCAGTGCTAGTCCCGGGACACACTATGGCTACACCTTC
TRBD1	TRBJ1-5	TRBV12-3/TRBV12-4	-	CASSGDRGPGQPQHF	TGTGCCAGCAGTGGGGACAGGGGGCCGGGTCAGCCCCAGCATTTT
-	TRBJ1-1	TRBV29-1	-	CSVQQNTEAFF	TGCAGCGTTCAGCAGAACACTGAAGCTTTCTTT
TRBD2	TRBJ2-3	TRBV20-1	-	CSATRLAGGGDTQYF	TGCAGTGCTACGAGACTAGCGGGAGGAGGAGATACGCAGTATTTT
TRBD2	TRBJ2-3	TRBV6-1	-	CASSGLAGESTDTQYF	TGTGCCAGCAGTGGACTAGCGGGGGAGAGCACAGATACGCAGTATTTT
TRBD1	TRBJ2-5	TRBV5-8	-	CASSLGPGDRGQETQYF	TGTGCCAGCAGCTTGGGCCCCGGGGACAGGGGACAAGAGACCCAGTACTTC
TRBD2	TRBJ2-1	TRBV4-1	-	CASSRTSGYDEQFF	TGCGCCAGCAGCCGGACTAGCGGGTACGATGAGCAGTTCTTC
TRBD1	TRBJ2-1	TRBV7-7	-	CASSLGRDSYNGQFF	TGTGCCAGCAGCTTAGGTCGGGACAGCTACAATGGGCAGTTCTTC
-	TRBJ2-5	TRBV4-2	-	CASSQDREKTQYF	TGTGCCAGCAGCCAAGATCGCGAGAAGACCCAGTACTTC
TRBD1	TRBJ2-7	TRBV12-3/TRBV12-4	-	CASSRGTGSKYEQYF	TGTGCCAGCAGTCGTGGGACAGGGAGTAAGTACGAGCAGTACTTC
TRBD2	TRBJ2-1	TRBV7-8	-	CASSSGSGSYEQFF	TGTGCCAGCAGCTCCGGTAGCGGGAGTTATGAGCAGTTCTTC
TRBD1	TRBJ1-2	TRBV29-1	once	CSGGDREGYGYTF	TGCAGCGGAGGGGACAGGGAGGGCTATGGCTACACCTTC
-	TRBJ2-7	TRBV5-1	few	CASNVAGRPTYEQYF	TGCGCCAGCAACGTGGCCGGCAGGCCAACCTACGAGCAGTACTTC
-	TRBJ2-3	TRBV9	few	CASSVESSTDTQYF	TGTGCCAGCAGCGTAGAATCCAGCACAGATACGCAGTATTTT
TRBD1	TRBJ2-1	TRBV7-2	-	CASSKNRGPYNEQFF	TGTGCCAGCAGCAAGAACAGGGGCCCTTACAATGAGCAGTTCTTC
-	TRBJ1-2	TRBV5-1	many	CASSLIRGDGYTF	TGCGCCAGCAGCTTGATAAGGGGCGACGGCTACACCTTC
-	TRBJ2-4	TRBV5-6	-	CASSSPGVQNIQYF	TGTGCCAGCAGCTCCCCCGGGGTTCAAAACATTCAGTACTTC
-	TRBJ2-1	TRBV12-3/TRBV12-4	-	CASSLGASVEQFF	TGTGCCAGCAGTTTAGGAGCTAGCGTTGAGCAGTTCTTC
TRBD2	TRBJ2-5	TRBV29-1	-	CSVVTSGEETQYF	TGCAGCGTGGTGACTAGCGGGGAGGAGACCCAGTACTTC
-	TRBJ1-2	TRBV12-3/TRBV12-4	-	CASSPLGGYTF	TGTGCCAGCAGTCCCCTGGGTGGCTACACCTTC
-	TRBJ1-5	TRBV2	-	CASATLTSGNQPQHF	TGTGCCAGCGCGACGTTAACGAGTGGCAATCAGCCCCAGCATTTT
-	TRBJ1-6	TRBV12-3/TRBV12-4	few	CASNQGPSPLHF	TGTGCCAGCAACCAGGGACCTTCACCCCTCCACTTT
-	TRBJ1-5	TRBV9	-	CASGAWIQPQHF	TGTGCCAGCGGAGCGTGGATTCAGCCCCAGCATTTT
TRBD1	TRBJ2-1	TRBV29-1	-	CSVGQGLDEQFF	TGCAGCGTTGGACAGGGCTTGGATGAGCAGTTCTTC